What follows is one TCR beta chain and its context. Expressed TCRB transcripts were sequenced because the isolated RNA had all been reverse transcribed beforehand. Assay used: immunoSEQ multiplex PCR; TCRdb lists only in-frame clones, some missing. The table shows 120,000 to 150,000 clones, with around 51% occurring only once. The germline gives CDR1 ENHRY, CDR2 SYGVKD. V was cut by 3 bases and J by 4 bases, with 15 bases left in between. This CDR3 region has 15 residues. The sample comes from a study of beta chain features in type 1 diabetes. The collection from each donor was one heparinised blood draw averaging approximately 110 mL.

The source material was Tregs from blood. The V gene is TRBV10-3, the J gene TRBJ2-5, with D possibly matching TRBD2 (5 bases). The receptor was isolated from a man between 18 and 29 years old in good health. CDR3 protein: CAISDRTVAGETQYF. CDR3 sequence (DNA): TGTGCCATCAGTGACCGGACTGTCGCAGGAGAGACCCAGTACTTC.